This T cell receptor beta chain was documented in a study of T cell changes during pregnancy in multiple sclerosis. Measured with immunoSEQ multiplex PCR; TCRdb has only the in-frame clones, and not every one. The sample gives 70,000 or so clones, around 92% of which show up once; roughly 0.7% is in the top ten. Between the trimmed V and J ends, which lost 0 bases and 3 bases, there was a span of 14 bases. The V gene's germline CDR1 is SGHVS and CDR2 FQNEAQ. The CDR3 has 16 residues. Sample: peripheral blood, taken in the third trimester of pregnancy. The rearrangement links TRBV7-8 to TRBJ1-2; possibly TRBD1 for D (6 bases). The origin of this receptor is a female donor in good health, enrolled as a control in a pregnancy study. CDR3 sequence: CASSLAHTGNYYGYTF. DNA for the CDR3: TGTGCCAGCAGCTTAGCGCATACAGGGAATTACTATGGCTACACCTTC.